Below, 6 T cell receptor beta chains from the same sample are listed, as sequenced in a study of long-term antiretroviral therapy in people with HIV. The immunoSEQ assay was v3.0, run at survey level. The repertoire was sequenced with immunoSEQ multiplex PCR; TCRdb's copy has only in-frame clones and lacks some. The sample lists over 25,000 clones; over 90% were seen once. Sample: unsorted PBMCs, taken 6.2 years after starting antiretroviral therapy. Receptor source: a man aged 40-49 years with HIV.

The CDR3 nucleotides are TGTGCCAGCCTCCCCTCAGCTGGAAACACCATATATTTT. Translation gives CASLPSAGNTIYF. The J gene is TRBJ1-3, the V gene TRBV6-1, with D unclear. The germline V gene encodes CDR1 MNHNS and CDR2 SASEGT. CDR3 length: 13 residues. V lost 8 bases, J lost 2 bases, and 10 bases lay in between.

The J gene is TRBJ2-2, the V gene TRBV9; possibly TRBD1 for D (8 bases). Looked up from germline, CDR1 is SGDLS and CDR2 is YYNGEE. Trimming took off 4 bases at V and 4 bases at J, with 20 bases between the two ends. The CDR3 extends over 17 amino acids. DNA for the CDR3: TGTGCCAGCAGCCCTTCGGGGGGACAGGCTATCACCGGGGAGCTGTTTTTT. It specifies CASSPSGGQAITGELFF.

This clone was seen a handful of times. J is TRBJ1-2 and V is TRBV5-1; D perhaps matches TRBD1 (5 bases). V gave up 3 bases and J gave up 8 bases, with 14 bases separating them. This CDR3 comprises 13 residues. The germline gives CDR1 SGHRS, CDR2 YFSETQ. The CDR3 region is CASSYGTVKGYTF. The CDR3 region has the DNA TGCGCCAGCAGCTATGGGACGGTTAAGGGCTACACCTTC.

The chain uses TRBV7-9 and TRBJ1-1, with unresolved D. The ends were cut back, 4 bases at V and 4 bases at J, with 19 bases in the middle. This CDR3 region has 16 residues. The V gene's germline CDR1 is SEHNR and CDR2 FQNEAQ (reference sequence). The CDR3, as DNA: TGTGCCAGCAGCTCCTCCCGTTCAGCATCGGGCACTGAAGCTTTCTTT. Translation gives CASSSSRSASGTEAFF.

The rearrangement links TRBV11-2 to TRBJ2-7; no clear D gene. Trimming left V 1 base short and J 3 bases short, with 4 bases between. The CDR3 totals 12 residues. Germline V gene sequence: CDR1 SGHAT, CDR2 FQNNGV. The CDR3 DNA reads as TGTGCCAGCAGCTTAGGAGTCTACGAGCAGTACTTC. It is translated as CASSLGVYEQYF.

This clone is termed medium-sized (0.01 to 0.1%). This chain connects TRBV4-3 to TRBJ2-3; D gene uncertain. There are 15 residues in the CDR3. With 1 base removed from V and 2 bases from J, the gap between germline ends came to 10 bases. Germline V CDR1 and CDR2: LGHNA, YSLEER. CDR3 sequence reads: CASSQAAPLTDTQYF. In DNA form, the CDR3 reads TGCGCCAGCAGCCAAGCCGCGCCCCTCACAGATACGCAGTATTTT.